The present T cell receptor beta chain was sequenced within a study of T cell responses to AZD1222 COVID-19 vaccine. Broader study findings: The donors showed a predominance of white British ancestry and of females, with possible underestimation of clonal diversity.

Assay: immunoSEQ multiplex PCR; the TCRdb copy retains only in-frame clones and omits some. In the table there are more than 90,000 clones, around 87% of which are singletons. There are 13 residues in the CDR3. With V trimmed by 6 bases and J by 5 bases, 4 bases remained unmatched. As to this clone: Its specificity is unknown.

The V gene is TRBV12-3 or TRBV12-4, the J gene TRBJ2-7, with TRBD1 matching over 10 bases. Sequencing was performed on peripheral blood, taken 28 days after the second AZD1222 dose. The source of this sequence is an adult who received the AZD1222 COVID-19 vaccine. CDR3 sequence reads: CASRDRGRDEQYF. CDR3 DNA sequence: TGTGCCAGCAGAGACAGGGGGCGAGACGAGCAGTACTTC.